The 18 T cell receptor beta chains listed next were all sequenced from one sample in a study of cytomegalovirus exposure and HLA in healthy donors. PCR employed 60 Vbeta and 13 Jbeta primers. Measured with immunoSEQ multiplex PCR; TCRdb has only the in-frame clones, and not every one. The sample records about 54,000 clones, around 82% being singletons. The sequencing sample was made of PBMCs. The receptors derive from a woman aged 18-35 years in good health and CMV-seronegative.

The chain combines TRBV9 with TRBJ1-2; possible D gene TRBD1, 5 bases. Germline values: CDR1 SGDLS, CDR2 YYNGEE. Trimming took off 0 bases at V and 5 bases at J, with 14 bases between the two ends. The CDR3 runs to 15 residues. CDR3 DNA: TGTGCCAGCAGCGTAGGTGACAGCCGTGGGTATGGCTACACCTTC. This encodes CASSVGDSRGYGYTF.

The CDR3 protein is CASTTGTGGQGTEAFF. DNA for the CDR3: TGTGCCAGCACTACCGGGACAGGGGGCCAGGGCACTGAAGCTTTCTTT. The chain has TRBV28 and TRBJ1-1; 12 bases fit TRBD1. CDR1 and CDR2 from the germline V gene are MDHEN and SYDVKM. The CDR3 is 16 amino acids. V gave up 7 bases and J gave up 4 bases; unmatched junction bases: 10. Full variable domain (remainder filled in from reference TRBV28 and TRBJ1-1): DVKVTQSSRYLVKRTGEKVFLECVQDMDHENMFWYRQDPGLGLRLIYFSYDVKMKEKGDIPEGYSVSREKKERFSLILESASTNQTSMYLCASTTGTGGQGTEAFFGQGTRLTVV.

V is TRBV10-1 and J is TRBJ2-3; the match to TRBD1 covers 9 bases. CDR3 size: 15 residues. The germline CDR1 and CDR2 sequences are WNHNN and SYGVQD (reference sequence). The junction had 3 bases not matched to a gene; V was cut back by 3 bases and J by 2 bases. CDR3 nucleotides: TGCGCCAGCAGTGATTGGACAGGGGCCACAGATACGCAGTATTTT. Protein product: CASSDWTGATDTQYF.

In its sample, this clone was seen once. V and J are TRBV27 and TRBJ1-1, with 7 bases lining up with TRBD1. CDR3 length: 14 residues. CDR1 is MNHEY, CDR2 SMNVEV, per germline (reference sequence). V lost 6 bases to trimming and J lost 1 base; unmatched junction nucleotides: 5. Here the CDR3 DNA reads TGTGCCAGCAGCCCAGGGACAGCGAACACTGAAGCTTTCTTT. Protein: CASSPGTANTEAFF.

In nucleotides, the CDR3 is TGCGCCAGCAGCCCCGGGACTAGCGGTGCTAGCACAGATACGCAGTATTTT. Translating gives CASSPGTSGASTDTQYF. The V gene is TRBV5-1, the J gene TRBJ2-3, with 11 positions matching TRBD2. This CDR3 has 17 residues. The germline gives CDR1 SGHRS, CDR2 YFSETQ. With V trimmed by 4 bases and J by 0 bases, 7 bases remained unmatched.

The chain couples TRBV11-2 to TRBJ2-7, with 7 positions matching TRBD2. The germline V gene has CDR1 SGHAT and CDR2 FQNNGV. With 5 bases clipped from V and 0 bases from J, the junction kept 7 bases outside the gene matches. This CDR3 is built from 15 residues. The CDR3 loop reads CASSSLAAFSYEQYF. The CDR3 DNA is TGTGCCAGCAGCAGCCTAGCGGCATTCTCCTACGAGCAGTACTTC.

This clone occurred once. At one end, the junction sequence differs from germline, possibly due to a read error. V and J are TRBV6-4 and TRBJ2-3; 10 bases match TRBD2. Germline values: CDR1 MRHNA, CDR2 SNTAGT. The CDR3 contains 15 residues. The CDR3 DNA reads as TGTGCCAGCAGTAGCCTAGCGGGAGAGGAAGATGCGCAGTATTTT. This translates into CASSSLAGEEDAQYF.

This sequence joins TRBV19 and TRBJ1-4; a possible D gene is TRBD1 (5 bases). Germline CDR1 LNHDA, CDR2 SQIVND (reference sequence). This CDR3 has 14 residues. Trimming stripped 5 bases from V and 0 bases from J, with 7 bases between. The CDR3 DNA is TGTGCCAGTAGTTCGGGGGCAACTAATGAAAAACTGTTTTTT. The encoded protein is CASSSGATNEKLFF. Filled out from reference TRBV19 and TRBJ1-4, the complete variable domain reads DGGITQSPKYLFRKEGQNVTLSCEQNLNHDAMYWYRQDPGQGLRLIYYSQIVNDFQKGDIAEGYSVSREKKESFPLTVTSAQKNPTAFYLCASSSGATNEKLFFGSGTQLSVL.

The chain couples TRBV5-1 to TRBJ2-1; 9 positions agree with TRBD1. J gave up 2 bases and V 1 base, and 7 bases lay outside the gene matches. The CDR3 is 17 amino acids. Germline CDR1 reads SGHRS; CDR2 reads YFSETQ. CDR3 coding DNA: TGCGCCAGCAGCTTGACCCCGGGACAGGGAACCTACAATGAGCAGTTCTTC. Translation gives CASSLTPGQGTYNEQFF.

DNA for the CDR3: TGTGCCACCAGCAGAGAAGGGACAGGAGATTCTGGGGCCAACGTCCTGACTTTC. This translates into CATSREGTGDSGANVLTF. This sequence joins TRBV15 and TRBJ2-6; 8 bases agree with TRBD1. This CDR3 has 18 amino acids. J gave up 1 base and V 0 bases, and 5 bases lay outside the gene matches. Germline V lookup: CDR1 LNHNV, CDR2 YYDKDF (reference sequence).

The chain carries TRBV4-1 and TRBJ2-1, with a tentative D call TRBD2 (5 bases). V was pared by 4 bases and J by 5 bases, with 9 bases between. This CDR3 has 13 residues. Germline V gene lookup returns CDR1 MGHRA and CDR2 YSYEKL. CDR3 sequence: CASSLSGNNEQFF. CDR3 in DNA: TGCGCCAGCAGCCTGTCGGGGAACAATGAGCAGTTCTTC.

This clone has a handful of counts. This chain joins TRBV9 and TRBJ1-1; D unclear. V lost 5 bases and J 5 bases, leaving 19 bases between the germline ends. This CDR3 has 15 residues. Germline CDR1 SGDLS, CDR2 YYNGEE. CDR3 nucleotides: TGTGCCAGCAGAAGCTTGGACTCCCGAAGGACTGAAGCTTTCTTT. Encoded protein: CASRSLDSRRTEAFF. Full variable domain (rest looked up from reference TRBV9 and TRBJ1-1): DSGVTQTPKHLITATGQRVTLRCSPRSGDLSVYWYQQSLDQGLQFLIQYYNGEERAKGNILERFSAQQFPDLHSELNLSSLELGDSALYFCASRSLDSRRTEAFFGQGTRLTVV.

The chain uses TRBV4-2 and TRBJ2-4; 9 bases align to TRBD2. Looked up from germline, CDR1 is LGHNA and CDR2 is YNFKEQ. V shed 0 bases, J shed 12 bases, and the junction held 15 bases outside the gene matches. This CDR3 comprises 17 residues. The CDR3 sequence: CASSQEAGGRAFGSQYF. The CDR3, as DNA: TGTGCCAGCAGCCAAGAAGCTGGCGGGAGGGCCTTTGGCAGTCAGTACTTC.

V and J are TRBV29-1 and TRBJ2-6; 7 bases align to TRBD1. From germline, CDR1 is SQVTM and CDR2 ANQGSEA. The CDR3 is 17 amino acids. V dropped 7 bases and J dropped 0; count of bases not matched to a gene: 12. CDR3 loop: CSAPVGTASSGANVLTF. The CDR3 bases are TGCAGCGCTCCCGTGGGGACAGCAAGCTCTGGGGCCAACGTCCTGACTTTC.

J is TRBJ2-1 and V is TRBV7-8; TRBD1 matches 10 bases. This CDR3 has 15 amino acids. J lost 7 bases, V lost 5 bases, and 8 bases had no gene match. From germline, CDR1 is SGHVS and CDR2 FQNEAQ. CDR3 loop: CASSNSGTGVNEQFF. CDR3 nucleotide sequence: TGTGCCAGCAGCAACTCCGGGACAGGGGTTAATGAGCAGTTCTTC.

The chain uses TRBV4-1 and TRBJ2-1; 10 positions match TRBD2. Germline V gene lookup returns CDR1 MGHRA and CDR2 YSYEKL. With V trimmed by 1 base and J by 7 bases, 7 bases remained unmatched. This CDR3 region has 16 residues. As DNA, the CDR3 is TGCGCCAGCAGCCAAGGTAGCGGGAGGCTGGTAAATGAGCAGTTCTTC. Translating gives CASSQGSGRLVNEQFF.

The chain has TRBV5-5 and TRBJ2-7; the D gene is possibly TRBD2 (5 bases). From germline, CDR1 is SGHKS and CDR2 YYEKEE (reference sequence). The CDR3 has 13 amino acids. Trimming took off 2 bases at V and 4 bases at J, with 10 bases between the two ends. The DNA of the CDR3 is TGTGCCAGCAGCTTTGGGAAGCGGTACGAGCAGTACTTC. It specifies CASSFGKRYEQYF.

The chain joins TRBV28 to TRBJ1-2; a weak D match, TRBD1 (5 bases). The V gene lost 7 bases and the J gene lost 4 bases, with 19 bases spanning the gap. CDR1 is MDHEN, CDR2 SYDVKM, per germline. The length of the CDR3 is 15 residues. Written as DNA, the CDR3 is TGTGCCAGCACCTTACAGTTCCGCAGGGCCTATGGCTACACCTTC. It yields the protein CASTLQFRRAYGYTF.